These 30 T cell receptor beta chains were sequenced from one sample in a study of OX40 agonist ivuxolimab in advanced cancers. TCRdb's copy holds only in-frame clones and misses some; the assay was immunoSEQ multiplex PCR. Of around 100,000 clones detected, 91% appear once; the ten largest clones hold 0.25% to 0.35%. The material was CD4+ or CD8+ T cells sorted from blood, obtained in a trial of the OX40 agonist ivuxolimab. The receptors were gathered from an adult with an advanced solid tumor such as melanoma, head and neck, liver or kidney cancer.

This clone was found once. The CDR3 DNA reads as TGTGCCAGCAGCTTGGGTACAGGGGGGTTGAACTATGGCTACACCTTC. Protein: CASSLGTGGLNYGYTF. The gene calls are TRBV5-4 and TRBJ1-2; the match to TRBD1 covers 8 bases. CDR1 is SGHNT, CDR2 YYREEE, per germline (reference sequence). Germline trimming cut 0 bases from V and 2 bases from J; bases unmatched to any gene: 6. The CDR3 totals 16 residues.

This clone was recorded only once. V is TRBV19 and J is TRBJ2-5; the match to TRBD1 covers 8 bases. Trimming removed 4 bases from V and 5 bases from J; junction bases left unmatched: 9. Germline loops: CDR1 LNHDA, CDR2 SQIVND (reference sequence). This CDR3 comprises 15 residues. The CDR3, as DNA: TGTGCCAGTAGTACCCGGACAGGGAGCGGTGAGACCCAGTACTTC. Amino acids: CASSTRTGSGETQYF.

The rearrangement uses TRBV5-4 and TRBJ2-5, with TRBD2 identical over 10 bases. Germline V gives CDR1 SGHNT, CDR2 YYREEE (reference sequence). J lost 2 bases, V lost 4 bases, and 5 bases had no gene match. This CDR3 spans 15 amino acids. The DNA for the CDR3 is TGTGCCAGCAGCCGGAGCGGGAGGGGTCAAGAGACCCAGTACTTC. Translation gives CASSRSGRGQETQYF. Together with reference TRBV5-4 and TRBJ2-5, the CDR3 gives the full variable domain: ETGVTQSPTHLIKTRGQQVTLRCSSQSGHNTVSWYQQALGQGPQFIFQYYREEENGRGNFPPRFSGLQFPNYSSELNVNALELDDSALYLCASSRSGRGQETQYFGPGTRLLVL.

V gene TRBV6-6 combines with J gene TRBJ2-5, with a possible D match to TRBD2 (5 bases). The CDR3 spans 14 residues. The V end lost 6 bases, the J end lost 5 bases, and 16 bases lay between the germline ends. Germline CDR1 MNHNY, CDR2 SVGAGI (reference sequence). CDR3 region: CASRVGSIRETQYF. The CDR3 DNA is TGTGCCAGCAGAGTTGGGAGTATCAGGGAGACCCAGTACTTC.

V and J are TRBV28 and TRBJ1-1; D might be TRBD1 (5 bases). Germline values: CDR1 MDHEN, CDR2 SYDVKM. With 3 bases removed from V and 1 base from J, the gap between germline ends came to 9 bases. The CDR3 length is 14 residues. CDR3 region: CASSLARANTEAFF. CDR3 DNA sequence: TGTGCCAGCAGTTTGGCCAGGGCGAACACTGAAGCTTTCTTT.

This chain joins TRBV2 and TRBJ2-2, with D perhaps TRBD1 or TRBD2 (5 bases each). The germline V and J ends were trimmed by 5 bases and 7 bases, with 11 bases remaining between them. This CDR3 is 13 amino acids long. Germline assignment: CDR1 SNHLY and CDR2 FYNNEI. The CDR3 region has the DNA TGTGCCAGCAGTCGAGGGGCCGACGGGGAGCTGTTTTTT. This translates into CASSRGADGELFF.

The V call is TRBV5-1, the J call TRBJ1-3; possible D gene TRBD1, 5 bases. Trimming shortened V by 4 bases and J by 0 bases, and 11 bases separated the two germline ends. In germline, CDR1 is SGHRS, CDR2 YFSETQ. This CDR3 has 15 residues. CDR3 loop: CASSGGQNSGNTIYF. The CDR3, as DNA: TGCGCCAGCAGCGGCGGACAAAACTCTGGAAACACCATATATTTT.

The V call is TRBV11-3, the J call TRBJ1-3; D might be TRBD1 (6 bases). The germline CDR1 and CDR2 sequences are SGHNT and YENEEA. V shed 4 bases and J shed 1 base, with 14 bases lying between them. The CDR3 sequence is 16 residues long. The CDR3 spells CASSSRKGQSGNTIYF. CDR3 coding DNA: TGTGCCAGCAGCTCACGGAAAGGACAGTCTGGAAACACCATATATTTT. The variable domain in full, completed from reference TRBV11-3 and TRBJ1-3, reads EAGVVQSPRYKIIEKKQPVAFWCNPISGHNTLYWYLQNLGQGPELLIRYENEEAVDDSQLPKDRFSAERLKGVDSTLKIQPAELGDSAVYLCASSSRKGQSGNTIYFGEGSWLTVV.

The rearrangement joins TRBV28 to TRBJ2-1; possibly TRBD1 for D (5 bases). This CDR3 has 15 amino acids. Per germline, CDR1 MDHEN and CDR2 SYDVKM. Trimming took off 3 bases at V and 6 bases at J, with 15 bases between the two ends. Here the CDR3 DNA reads TGTGCCAGCAGTTTGGTAGGGGCTTTCGGCAATGAGCAGTTCTTC. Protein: CASSLVGAFGNEQFF.

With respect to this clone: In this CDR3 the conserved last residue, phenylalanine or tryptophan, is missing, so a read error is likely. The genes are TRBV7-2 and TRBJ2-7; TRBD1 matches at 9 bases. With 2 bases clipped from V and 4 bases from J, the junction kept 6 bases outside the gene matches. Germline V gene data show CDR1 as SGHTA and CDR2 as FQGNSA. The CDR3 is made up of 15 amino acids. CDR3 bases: TGTGCCAGCAGCTTACCTCCGGGACAGGGATACGAGCAGTACTCC. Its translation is CASSLPPGQGYEQYS.

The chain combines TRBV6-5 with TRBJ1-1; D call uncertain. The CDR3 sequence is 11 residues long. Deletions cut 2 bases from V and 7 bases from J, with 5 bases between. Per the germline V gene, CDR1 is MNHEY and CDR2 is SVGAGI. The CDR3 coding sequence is TGTGCCAGCAGTTACCGCAGTGAAGCTTTCTTT. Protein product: CASSYRSEAFF.

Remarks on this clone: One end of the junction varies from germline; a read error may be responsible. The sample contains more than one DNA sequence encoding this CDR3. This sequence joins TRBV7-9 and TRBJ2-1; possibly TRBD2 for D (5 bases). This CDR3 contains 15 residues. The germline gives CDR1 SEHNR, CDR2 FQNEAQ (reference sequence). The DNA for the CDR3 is TGTGCCAGCAGCCTAGCAGGCTATAGCTACAATGAGCAGTTCTTC. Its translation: CASSLAGYSYNEQFF.

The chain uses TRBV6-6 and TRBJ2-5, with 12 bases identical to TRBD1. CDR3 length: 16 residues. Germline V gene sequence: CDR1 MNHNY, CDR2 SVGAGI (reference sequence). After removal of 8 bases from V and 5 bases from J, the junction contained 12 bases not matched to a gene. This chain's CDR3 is CASVTGGTGGWETQYF. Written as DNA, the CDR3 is TGTGCCAGCGTAACAGGGGGGACAGGGGGCTGGGAGACCCAGTACTTC.

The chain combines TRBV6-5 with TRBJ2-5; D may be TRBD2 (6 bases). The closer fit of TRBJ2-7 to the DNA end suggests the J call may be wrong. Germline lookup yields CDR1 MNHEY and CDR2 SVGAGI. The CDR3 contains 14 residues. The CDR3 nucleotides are TGTGCCAGCACCCGGGGCGGGGCCTACTACGAGCAGTACTTC. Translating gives CASTRGGAYYEQYF.

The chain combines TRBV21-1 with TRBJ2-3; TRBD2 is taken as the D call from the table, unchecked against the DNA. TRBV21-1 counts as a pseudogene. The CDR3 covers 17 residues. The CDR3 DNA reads TGTGCCAGCAGCAAAGGCCTCGCCGGGAGCCAAAAGGATACGCAGTATTTT. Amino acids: CASSKGLAGSQKDTQYF.

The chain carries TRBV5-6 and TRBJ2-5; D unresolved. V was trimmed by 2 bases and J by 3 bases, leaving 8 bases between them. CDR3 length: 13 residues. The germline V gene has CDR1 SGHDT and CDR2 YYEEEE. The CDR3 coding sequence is TGTGCCAGCAGCTTTTACAGAAAAGAGACCCAGTACTTC. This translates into CASSFYRKETQYF. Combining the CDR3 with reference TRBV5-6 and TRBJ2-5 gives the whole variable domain DAGVTQSPTHLIKTRGQQVTLRCSPKSGHDTVSWYQQALGQGPQFIFQYYEEEERQRGNFPDRFSGHQFPNYSSELNVNALLLGDSALYLCASSFYRKETQYFGPGTRLLVL.

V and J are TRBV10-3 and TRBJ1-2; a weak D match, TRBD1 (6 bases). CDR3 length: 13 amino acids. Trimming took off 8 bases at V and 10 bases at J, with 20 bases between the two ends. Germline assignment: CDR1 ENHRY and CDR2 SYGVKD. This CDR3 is CAIRVRQEEDYTF. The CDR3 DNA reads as TGTGCCATCCGGGTGCGACAGGAGGAAGACTACACCTTC.

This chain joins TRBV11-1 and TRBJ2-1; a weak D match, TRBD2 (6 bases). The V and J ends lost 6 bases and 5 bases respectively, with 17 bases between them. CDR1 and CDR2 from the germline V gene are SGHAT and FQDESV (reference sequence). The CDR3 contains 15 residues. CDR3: CASSRRDSTHNEQFF. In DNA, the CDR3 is TGTGCCAGCAGTCGCCGGGACTCTACCCACAATGAGCAGTTCTTC.

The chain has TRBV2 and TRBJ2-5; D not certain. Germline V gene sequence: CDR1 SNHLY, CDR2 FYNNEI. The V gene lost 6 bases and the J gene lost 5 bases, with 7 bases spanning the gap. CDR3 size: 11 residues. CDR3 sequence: CASRTTETQYF. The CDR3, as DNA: TGTGCCAGCAGAACAACGGAGACCCAGTACTTC.

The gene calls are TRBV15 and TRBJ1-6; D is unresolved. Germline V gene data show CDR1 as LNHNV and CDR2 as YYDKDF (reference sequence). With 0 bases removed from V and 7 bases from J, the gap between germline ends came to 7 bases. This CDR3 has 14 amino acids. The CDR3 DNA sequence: TGTGCCACCAGCAGAGATGGGTCAAATTCACCCCTCCACTTT. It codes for CATSRDGSNSPLHF.

The CDR3 DNA sequence: TGTGCCAGCAGTGGGACAGGGGATACGGTGGAGACCCAGTACTTC. Residues: CASSGTGDTVETQYF. The V call is TRBV6-1, the J call TRBJ2-5; 9 positions agree with TRBD1. The CDR3 is 15 residues long. The J segment lost 5 bases and the V segment lost 4 bases, leaving 8 bases of the junction unmatched. Germline-derived CDR1 and CDR2 are MNHNS and SASEGT.

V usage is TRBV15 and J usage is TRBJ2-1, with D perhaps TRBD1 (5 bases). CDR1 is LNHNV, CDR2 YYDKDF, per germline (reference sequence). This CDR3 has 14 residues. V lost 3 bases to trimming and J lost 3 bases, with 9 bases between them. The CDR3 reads CATSSREFYNEQFF. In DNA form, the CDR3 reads TGTGCCACCAGCAGCAGGGAATTCTACAATGAGCAGTTCTTC.

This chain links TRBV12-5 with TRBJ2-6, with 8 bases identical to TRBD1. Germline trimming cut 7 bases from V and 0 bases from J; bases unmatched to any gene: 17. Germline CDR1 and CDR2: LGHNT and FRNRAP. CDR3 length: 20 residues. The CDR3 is CASVILPPRDRSSGANVLTF. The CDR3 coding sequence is TGTGCTAGTGTTATTTTACCACCACGGGACAGGAGCTCTGGGGCCAACGTCCTGACTTTC.

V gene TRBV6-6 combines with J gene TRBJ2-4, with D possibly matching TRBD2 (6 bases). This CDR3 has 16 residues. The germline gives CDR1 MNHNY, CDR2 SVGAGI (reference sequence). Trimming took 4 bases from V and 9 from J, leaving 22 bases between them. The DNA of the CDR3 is TGTGCCAGCAGTTCGTCAGGACTGGGACTGAGGGCCATTCAGTACTTC. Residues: CASSSSGLGLRAIQYF.

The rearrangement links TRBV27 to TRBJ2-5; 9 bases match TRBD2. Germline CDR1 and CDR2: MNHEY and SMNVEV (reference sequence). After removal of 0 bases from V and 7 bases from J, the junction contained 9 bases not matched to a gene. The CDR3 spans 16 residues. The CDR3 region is CASSLSSLAGFGTQYF. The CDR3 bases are TGTGCCAGCAGTTTATCGAGCCTAGCGGGGTTCGGGACCCAGTACTTC.

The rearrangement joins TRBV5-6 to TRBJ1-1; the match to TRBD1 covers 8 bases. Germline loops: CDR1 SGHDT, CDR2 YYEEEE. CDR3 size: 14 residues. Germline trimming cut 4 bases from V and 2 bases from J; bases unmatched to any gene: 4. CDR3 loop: CASSHGTGNTEAFF. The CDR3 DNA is TGTGCCAGCAGCCACGGGACAGGCAACACTGAAGCTTTCTTT.

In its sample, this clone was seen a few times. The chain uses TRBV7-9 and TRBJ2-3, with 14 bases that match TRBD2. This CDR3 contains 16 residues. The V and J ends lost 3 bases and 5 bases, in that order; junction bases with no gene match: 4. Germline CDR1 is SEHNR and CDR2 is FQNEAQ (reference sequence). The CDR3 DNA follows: TGTGCCAGCAGCTTGGGACTAGCGGGAGTGGGAGATACGCAGTATTTT. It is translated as CASSLGLAGVGDTQYF.

CDR3 DNA: TGCGCCAGCAGCCAAGATGACAGGGATACTTACGAGCAGTACTTC. This translates into CASSQDDRDTYEQYF. J is TRBJ2-7 and V is TRBV4-1; 7 bases line up with TRBD1. The CDR3 has 15 amino acids. Germline V gene lookup returns CDR1 MGHRA and CDR2 YSYEKL. With 0 bases clipped from V and 4 bases from J, the junction kept 6 bases outside the gene matches.

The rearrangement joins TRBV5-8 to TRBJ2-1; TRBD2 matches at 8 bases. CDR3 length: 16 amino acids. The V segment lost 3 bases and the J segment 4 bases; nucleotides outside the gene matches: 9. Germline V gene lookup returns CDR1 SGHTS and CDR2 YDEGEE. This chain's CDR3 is CASSWGLEGFYNEQFF. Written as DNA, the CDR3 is TGTGCCAGCAGCTGGGGACTAGAAGGTTTTTACAATGAGCAGTTCTTC.

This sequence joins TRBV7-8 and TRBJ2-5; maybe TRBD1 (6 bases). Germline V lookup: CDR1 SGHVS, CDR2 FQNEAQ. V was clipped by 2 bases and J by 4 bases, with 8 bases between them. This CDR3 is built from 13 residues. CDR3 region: CASSLFRGETQYF. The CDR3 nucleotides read TGTGCCAGCAGCTTATTCAGGGGAGAGACCCAGTACTTC.